This T cell receptor beta chain originates from a study of long-term antiretroviral therapy in people with HIV. Whole-study results and caveats: Drawn between about 2004 and 2018, the blood was possibly obtained under older ART regimens. Diversity measured after ART increased yet remained under transplant donor controls. Pre-ART expanded TRB clones stayed dominant throughout, though often decreasing after ART.

This clone was counted a single time. Its antigen is not identified. With 4 bases removed from V and 8 bases from J, the gap between germline ends came to 23 bases. CDR1 is LNHDA and CDR2 is SQIVND in the germline V gene (reference sequence). CDR3 length: 16 amino acids. Run at survey level, the immunoSEQ assay was version v3.0. Generated by immunoSEQ multiplex PCR, the TCRdb table keeps only in-frame clones and is missing some. The data hold around 21,000 clones, with around 81% observed a single time. The receptor was derived from a man younger than 30 with HIV. The genes are TRBV19 and TRBJ1-2; D may be TRBD1 (6 bases). Sample: unsorted PBMCs, taken roughly 4 years after starting antiretroviral therapy. CDR3 nucleotides: TGTGCCAGTAGTAGAACTACAGGGAGTAACGCGGGCGGCTACACCTTC. Residues: CASSRTTGSNAGGYTF.